This paragraph covers one T cell receptor (beta chain) sequence. The record originates from a study of blood T cell repertoires in COVID-19. Study summary: T cells, B-cell-depleted T cells, or PBMCs supplied cDNA or gDNA.

The assay was immunoSEQ multiplex PCR, and TCRdb's table has in-frame clones only and misses some. The data show around 200,000 clones, about three quarters seen once. The CDR3 runs to 12 residues. The germline gives CDR1 MDHEN, CDR2 SYDVKM. V was trimmed by 5 bases and J by 15 bases, leaving 17 bases between them. The chain recombines TRBV28 with TRBJ1-5; D possibly corresponds to TRBD1 (5 bases). This TCR was recovered from a woman in her 70s with acute or convalescent COVID-19. Sequencing used peripheral blood. Here the CDR3 reads CASSLRQRPGHF. As DNA, the CDR3 is TGTGCCAGCAGTCTTAGACAGCGCCCGGGGCATTTT.